These 25 T cell receptor beta chains came from one sample sequenced in a study of CD8 T cells in ankylosing spondylitis. One entry per CDR3 protein, called by TCRdb with MiXCR from the 5' RACE reads. Among a few hundred thousand distinct CDR3 sequences listed, 8% were seen once. Regarding the study as a whole: What seemed typical of ankylosing spondylitis blood was a TCR beta motif built from 8 or 9 highly homologous variants.

The antigens of these receptors remain unknown. Sequencing used blood, either unsorted or a sorted T cell fraction (not recorded which). These receptors came from a male donor with ankylosing spondylitis.

CDR3 protein: CAISESAGWLFF. In nucleotides, the CDR3 is TGTGCCATCAGTGAGTCGGCAGGGTGGCTGTTTTTT. The V gene is TRBV10-3, the J gene TRBJ2-2; maybe TRBD1 (5 bases). Germline CDR1 and CDR2: ENHRY and SYGVKD. Trimming took 0 bases from V and 13 from J, leaving 9 bases between them. This CDR3 has 12 amino acids.

This chain links TRBV5-1 with TRBJ2-1; 11 bases are shared with TRBD2. Germline CDR1 reads SGHRS; CDR2 reads YFSETQ. The length of the CDR3 is 17 residues. V dropped 4 bases and J dropped 6; count of bases not matched to a gene: 12. CDR3 coding DNA: TGCGCCAGCAGCCCACGGCCTAGCGGGAGGCTGGGCAATGAGCAGTTCTTC. It specifies CASSPRPSGRLGNEQFF.

This clonotype was seen repeatedly, ten times or more. J is TRBJ1-2 and V is TRBV29-1; a possible D gene is TRBD1 (5 bases). Germline V gene sequence: CDR1 SQVTM, CDR2 ANQGSEA. Deletions cut 7 bases from V and 5 bases from J, with 20 bases between. The CDR3 extends over 14 amino acids. The CDR3 spells CSAWGGGRGYGYTF. Written as DNA, the CDR3 is TGCAGCGCCTGGGGGGGAGGGCGAGGTTATGGCTACACCTTC.

The V and J genes are TRBV7-3 and TRBJ2-1, with 12 bases matching TRBD2. Germline trimming cut 1 base from V and 7 bases from J; bases unmatched to any gene: 2. The germline gives CDR1 SGHTA, CDR2 FQGTGA. This CDR3 spans 15 amino acids. CDR3 coding DNA: TGTGCCAGCAGCTTAAGGCTAGCGGGAGGGAATGAGCAGTTCTTC. Translation: CASSLRLAGGNEQFF.

This clonotype was detected ten times or more. CDR3 bases: TGCAGCGTTGGGGCTGACGTATTTGAGACCCAGTACTTC. Residues: CSVGADVFETQYF. V and J are TRBV29-1 and TRBJ2-5; D not resolved. The germline CDR1 and CDR2 sequences are SQVTM and ANQGSEA. V was cut by 4 bases and J by 5 bases, with 14 bases left in between. This CDR3 region has 13 residues.

This clonotype was found a few times. Sequence at one end of the junction differs from germline and may be a read error. This sequence joins TRBV28 and TRBJ1-1, with no clear D. Germline-derived CDR1 and CDR2 are MDHEN and SYDVKM. This CDR3 contains 12 residues. CDR3 sequence (DNA): TGTGCCAGCAGTTTCATAAACACAGAAGCTTTCTTT. Its translation is CASSFINTEAFF.

This chain joins TRBV28 and TRBJ2-7; 7 bases fit TRBD2. The germline gives CDR1 MDHEN, CDR2 SYDVKM. Unmatched junction bases numbered 13, after V lost 4 bases and J lost 4 bases. This CDR3 comprises 16 residues. In DNA, the CDR3 is TGTGCCAGCAGTTCCCCTAGCGGCCCCCACGGGTACGAGCAGTACTTC. Translation gives CASSSPSGPHGYEQYF.

The V call is TRBV5-1, the J call TRBJ1-1; tentative D call: TRBD1 (6 bases). The CDR3 loop spans 16 amino acids. Looked up from germline, CDR1 is SGHRS and CDR2 is YFSETQ. V was clipped by 4 bases and J by 1 base, with 17 bases between them. The CDR3 here is CASSLLPTGQNTEAFF. The CDR3, as DNA: TGCGCCAGCAGCCTACTTCCTACGGGACAGAACACTGAAGCTTTCTTT.

The chain carries TRBV5-6 and TRBJ1-2; TRBD1 agrees at 8 bases. Germline CDR1 and CDR2: SGHDT and YYEEEE. This CDR3 spans 16 amino acids. V was clipped by 4 bases and J by 2 bases; unmatched bases: 10. CDR3 region: CASSPGQGMRNYGYTF. The CDR3 DNA follows: TGTGCCAGCAGCCCCGGACAGGGCATGCGGAACTATGGCTACACCTTC.

The chain couples TRBV4-3 to TRBJ2-1; 7 bases fit TRBD2. Germline V gene sequence: CDR1 LGHNA, CDR2 YSLEER. V lost 8 bases to trimming and J lost 3 bases; unmatched junction nucleotides: 16. This CDR3 comprises 17 residues. This chain's CDR3 is CASSATRPGGIYNEQFF. CDR3 DNA sequence: TGCGCCAGCTCAGCCACTCGTCCGGGAGGAATCTACAATGAGCAGTTCTTC.

CDR3 protein: CASSLVTGAGEQYF. DNA for the CDR3: TGTGCCAGCAGTTTAGTAACAGGGGCCGGGGAGCAGTACTTC. V and J are TRBV12-3 or TRBV12-4 and TRBJ2-7; 7 nucleotides align to TRBD1. After removal of 1 base from V and 7 bases from J, the junction contained 7 bases not matched to a gene. The CDR3 covers 14 residues.

There are a few counts of this clonotype. The J gene is TRBJ2-5, the V gene TRBV18, with D perhaps matching TRBD2 (5 bases). The CDR3 runs 16 residues. The germline V gene has CDR1 KGHSH and CDR2 LQKENI. The V end was cut by 3 bases, the J end by 3 bases, with 17 bases between. DNA of the CDR3: TGTGCCAGCTCACCTAGAATCCGGGGATCTGAAGAGACCCAGTACTTC. The encoded protein is CASSPRIRGSEETQYF.

The gene calls are TRBV7-6 and TRBJ2-7, with a weak D call TRBD1 (6 bases). CDR1 is SGHVS and CDR2 is FNYEAQ in the germline V gene. The ends were cut back, 2 bases at V and 2 bases at J, with 10 bases in the middle. The CDR3 spans 14 residues. Written as DNA, the CDR3 is TGTGCCAGCAGCTTAACAGGGCTAACCTACGAGCAGTACTTC. Protein sequence: CASSLTGLTYEQYF.

The V call is TRBV9, the J call TRBJ2-7; 7 bases are shared with TRBD2. Germline CDR1 reads SGDLS; CDR2 reads YYNGEE. The CDR3 spans 14 residues. Losses at the gene ends were 0 bases for V and 3 bases for J; bases not matched to a gene: 3. CDR3: CASSVASGVYEQYF. CDR3 nucleotides: TGTGCCAGCAGCGTAGCCAGCGGGGTCTACGAGCAGTACTTC.

This clonotype was seen ten or more times. J is TRBJ1-1 and V is TRBV7-9, with TRBD1 as a possible D gene (6 bases). The CDR3 loop spans 13 amino acids. Per germline, CDR1 SEHNR and CDR2 FQNEAQ (reference sequence). The germline V and J ends were trimmed by 3 bases and 5 bases, with 10 bases remaining between them. CDR3 coding DNA: TGTGCCAGCAGCTTTGGCAGGGGAACTGAAGCTTTCTTT. Amino acids: CASSFGRGTEAFF. The full variable domain, rest sourced from reference TRBV7-9 and TRBJ1-1, is DTGVSQNPRHKITKRGQNVTFRCDPISEHNRLYWYRQTLGQGPEFLTYFQNEAQLEKSRLLSDRFSAERPKGSFSTLEIQRTEQGDSAMYLCASSFGRGTEAFFGQGTRLTVV.

This clonotype occurred a few times. The J gene is TRBJ2-5, the V gene TRBV6-2 or TRBV6-3; D not resolved. The CDR3 totals 13 residues. With 7 bases removed from V and 5 bases from J, the gap between germline ends came to 14 bases. Germline CDR1 is MNHEY and CDR2 is SVGEGT. CDR3 sequence reads: CASTHRAGETQYF. CDR3 coding DNA: TGTGCCAGCACCCACAGAGCCGGGGAGACCCAGTACTTC.

In its sample, this clonotype was seen many times. The chain is built from TRBV5-1 and TRBJ1-1; no clear D. CDR1 SGHRS and CDR2 YFSETQ come from the germline V gene. The CDR3 is 14 amino acids. Between the trimmed V and J ends, which lost 0 bases and 1 base, there was a span of 7 bases. CDR3 region: CASSLDSRNTEAFF. The CDR3 DNA reads as TGCGCCAGCAGCTTGGACAGTAGGAACACTGAAGCTTTCTTT.

The chain joins TRBV24-1 to TRBJ2-1; no firm D call. In germline, CDR1 is KGHDR, CDR2 SFDVKD. V was cut by 4 bases and J by 3 bases, with 6 bases left in between. The CDR3 sequence is 13 residues long. This CDR3 is CATSDPNYNEQFF. Written as DNA, the CDR3 is TGTGCCACCAGTGACCCGAACTACAATGAGCAGTTCTTC.

In its sample, this clonotype was seen many times. The CDR3 DNA reads TGTGCCAGCAGTTTACAGGGGCCGGAGACCCAGTACTTC. This sequence encodes CASSLQGPETQYF. The rearrangement uses TRBV12-3 or TRBV12-4 and TRBJ2-5; tentative D call: TRBD1 (6 bases). There are 13 residues in the CDR3. V was trimmed by 2 bases and J by 5 bases, leaving 9 bases between them.

This clonotype showed up many times. The V and J genes are TRBV29-1 and TRBJ2-1; 7 nucleotides align to TRBD2. The germline V gene encodes CDR1 SQVTM and CDR2 ANQGSEA. J gave up 8 bases and V 4 bases, and 8 bases lay outside the gene matches. The CDR3 loop spans 13 amino acids. DNA for the CDR3: TGCAGCGTTGGGCTCAGCGGGGCCGATGAGCAGTTCTTC. It encodes CSVGLSGADEQFF.

V usage is TRBV12-3 or TRBV12-4 and J usage is TRBJ2-1; 13 bases are shared with TRBD2. The CDR3 is 16 amino acids. J gave up 7 bases and V 4 bases, and 7 bases lay outside the gene matches. The CDR3 loop reads CASSSAGLAGQNEQFF. Here the CDR3 DNA reads TGTGCCAGCAGTTCGGCGGGACTAGCGGGACAAAATGAGCAGTTCTTC.

This clonotype was observed a handful of times. The chain uses TRBV20-1 and TRBJ1-5; 9 bases are shared with TRBD1. J was trimmed by 4 bases and V by 0 bases; bases with no gene match: 4. CDR3 length equals 15 residues. The germline V gene encodes CDR1 DFQATT and CDR2 SNEGSKA (reference sequence). CDR3 residues: CSARESGQGNQPQHF. The CDR3 nucleotides read TGCAGTGCTAGAGAATCAGGACAGGGGAATCAGCCCCAGCATTTT.

Ten or more counts support this clonotype. The V gene is TRBV6-2 or TRBV6-3, the J gene TRBJ2-7; D ambiguous. The CDR3 is 11 amino acids. Germline CDR1 reads MNHEY; CDR2 reads SVGEGT. Trimming stripped 5 bases from V and 12 bases from J, with 14 bases between. The CDR3: CASSQTSFLYF. The CDR3 DNA sequence: TGTGCCAGCAGTCAGACGTCGTTCCTGTACTTC.

This clonotype was seen a few times. The gene calls are TRBV7-9 and TRBJ1-3; D unresolved. This CDR3 spans 15 amino acids. The V end lost 4 bases, the J end lost 4 bases, and 14 bases lay between the germline ends. Germline V gene lookup returns CDR1 SEHNR and CDR2 FQNEAQ (reference sequence). CDR3 in amino acids: CASSSGGLAGNTIYF. The CDR3 region has the DNA TGTGCCAGCAGCTCCGGAGGGCTCGCCGGAAACACCATATATTTT.

The V gene is TRBV4-1, the J gene TRBJ2-1; TRBD2 aligns across 11 bases. The CDR3 length is 14 residues. The ends lost 2 bases at V and 9 bases at J; junction bases unmatched: 3. Germline loops: CDR1 MGHRA, CDR2 YSYEKL. For the CDR3, the DNA is TGCGCCAGCAGCCAACTGCTAGCGGGAGGTGAGCAGTTCTTC. It is translated as CASSQLLAGGEQFF.